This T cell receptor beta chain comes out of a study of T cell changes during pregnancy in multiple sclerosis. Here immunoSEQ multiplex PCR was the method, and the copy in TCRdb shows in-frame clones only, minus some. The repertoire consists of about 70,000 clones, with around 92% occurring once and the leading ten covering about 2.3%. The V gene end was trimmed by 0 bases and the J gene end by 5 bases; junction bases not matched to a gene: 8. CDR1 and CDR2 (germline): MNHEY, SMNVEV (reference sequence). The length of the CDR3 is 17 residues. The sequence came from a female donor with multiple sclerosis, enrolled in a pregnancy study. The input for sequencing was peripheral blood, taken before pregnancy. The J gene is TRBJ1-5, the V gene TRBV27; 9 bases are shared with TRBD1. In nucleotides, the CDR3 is TGTGCCAGCAGTTTATCCGGGGACAGGGCTCTTTATCAGCCCCAGCATTTT. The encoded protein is CASSLSGDRALYQPQHF.